This TCR beta chain was recorded in a study of cytomegalovirus exposure and HLA in healthy donors. Study-wide results and caveats: TCR beta V- and J-gene trimming, according to a later analysis, was linked to a missense DCLRE1C variant.

This CDR3 has 16 amino acids. Germline V gene sequence: CDR1 SNHLY, CDR2 FYNNEI. Trimming removed 3 bases from V and 2 bases from J, with 11 bases in between. Primers: 60 Vbeta forward and 13 Jbeta reverse. Original methodology: An analysis that came later counted some 80 million unique TCR beta chains, approximately 10 million shared. Method: immunoSEQ multiplex PCR; TCRdb's copy keeps in-frame clones and lacks some. That table furnishes V, J and clone size, whereas the DNA furnished D and trimming. The table includes 200,000 or so clones, around 81% detected once. As concerns this clone: Its antigen is as yet unknown.

The chain is built from TRBV2 and TRBJ2-6; D is uncertain. The sample comprised PBMCs. This TCR derives from a woman under 30 in good health and CMV-seropositive. The CDR3 sequence is CASSEGPAPGANVLTF. The CDR3 coding sequence is TGTGCCAGCAGTGAGGGCCCAGCCCCTGGGGCCAACGTCCTGACTTTC. Drawing the rest from reference TRBV2 and TRBJ2-6, the complete variable domain is EPEVTQTPSHQVTQMGQEVILRCVPISNHLYFYWYRQILGQKVEFLVSFYNNEISEKSEIFDDQFSVERPDGSNFTLKIRSTKLEDSAMYFCASSEGPAPGANVLTFGAGSRLTVL.